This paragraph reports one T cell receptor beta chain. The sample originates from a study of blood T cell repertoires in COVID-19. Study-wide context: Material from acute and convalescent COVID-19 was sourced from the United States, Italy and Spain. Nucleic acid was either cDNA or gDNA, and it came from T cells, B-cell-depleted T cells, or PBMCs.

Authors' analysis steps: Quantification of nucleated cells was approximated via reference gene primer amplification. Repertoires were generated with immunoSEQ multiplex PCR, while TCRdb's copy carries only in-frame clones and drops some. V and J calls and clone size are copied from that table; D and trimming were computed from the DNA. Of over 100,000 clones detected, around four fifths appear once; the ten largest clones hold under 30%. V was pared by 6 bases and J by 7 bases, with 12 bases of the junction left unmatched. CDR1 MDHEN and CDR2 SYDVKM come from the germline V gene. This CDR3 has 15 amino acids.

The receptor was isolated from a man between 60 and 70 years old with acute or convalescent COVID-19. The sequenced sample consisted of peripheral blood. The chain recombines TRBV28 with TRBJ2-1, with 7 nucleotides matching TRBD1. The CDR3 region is CASRGYRGLVNEQFF. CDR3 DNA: TGTGCCAGCAGAGGCTACAGGGGCCTGGTGAATGAGCAGTTCTTC.